This T cell receptor (beta chain) was recorded in a study of blood T cell repertoires in COVID-19. Study-wide background: Samples taken during acute and convalescent COVID-19 were collected in the United States, Italy and Spain.

Profiled with immunoSEQ multiplex PCR; TCRdb holds only in-frame clones, not every one. Of 150,000 to 200,000 clones listed, around 82% are singletons. Trimming at V came to 7 bases and at J to 5 bases, leaving 3 bases not matched to a gene. Germline CDR1 reads SGHRS; CDR2 reads YFSETQ. The CDR3 consists of 13 residues. This rearrangement joins TRBV5-1 to TRBJ1-6, with TRBD1 identical over 7 bases. The sequenced material came from PBMCs or T cells enriched from blood (not recorded which). The TCR sequence derives from an older woman with acute COVID-19. CDR3 in amino acids: CASRDSDNSPLHF. DNA for the CDR3: TGCGCCAGCCGGGACAGCGATAATTCACCCCTCCACTTT.